This TCR beta chain was sequenced in a study of control samples from healthy donors and cancer patients. The V gene lost 0 bases and the J gene lost 2 bases, with 12 bases spanning the gap. CDR1 is ENHRY, CDR2 SYGVKD, per germline. The CDR3 is 16 amino acids. The table came from immunoSEQ multiplex PCR; TCRdb's copy has only in-frame clones and leaves some out. The sample has approximately 140,000 clones, around 94% seen once; the top ten hold less than 15%. The genes are TRBV10-3 and TRBJ2-3; TRBD1 or TRBD2 may be the D gene (6 bases each). The sequencing input was blood. The TCR was taken from a man aged 40-50 years in good health. In nucleotides, the CDR3 is TGTGCCATCAGTGAGTCGTGGGGGGCTCTCACAGATACGCAGTATTTT. Translated, it gives CAISESWGALTDTQYF.